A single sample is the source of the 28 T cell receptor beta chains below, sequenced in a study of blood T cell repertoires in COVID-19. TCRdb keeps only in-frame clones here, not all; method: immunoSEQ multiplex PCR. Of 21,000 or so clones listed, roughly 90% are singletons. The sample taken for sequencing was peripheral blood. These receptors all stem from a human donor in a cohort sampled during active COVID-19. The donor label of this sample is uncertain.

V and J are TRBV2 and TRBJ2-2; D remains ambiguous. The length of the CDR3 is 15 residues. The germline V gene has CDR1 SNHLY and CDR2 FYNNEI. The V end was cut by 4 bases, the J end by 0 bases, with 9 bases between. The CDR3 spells CASSGGTSNTGELFF. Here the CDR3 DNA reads TGTGCCAGCAGTGGTGGCACGTCGAACACCGGGGAGCTGTTTTTT.

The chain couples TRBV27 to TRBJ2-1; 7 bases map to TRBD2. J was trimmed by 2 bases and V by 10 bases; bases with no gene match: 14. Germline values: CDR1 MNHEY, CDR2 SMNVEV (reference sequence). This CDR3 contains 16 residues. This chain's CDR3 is CATALAGEVTYNEQFF. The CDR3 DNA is TGTGCCACCGCCTTAGCGGGCGAGGTGACCTACAATGAGCAGTTCTTC.

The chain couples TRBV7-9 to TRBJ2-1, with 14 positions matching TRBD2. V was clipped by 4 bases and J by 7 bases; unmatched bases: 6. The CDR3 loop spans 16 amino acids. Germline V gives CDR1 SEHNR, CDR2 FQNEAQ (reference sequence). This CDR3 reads CASSSGTSGSVNEQFF. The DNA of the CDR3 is TGTGCCAGCAGCTCCGGGACTAGCGGGAGTGTAAATGAGCAGTTCTTC.

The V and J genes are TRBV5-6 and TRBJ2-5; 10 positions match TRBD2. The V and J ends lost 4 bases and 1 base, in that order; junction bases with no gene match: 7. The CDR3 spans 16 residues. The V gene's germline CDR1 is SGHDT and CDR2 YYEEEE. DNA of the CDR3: TGTGCCAGCAGCACCGGACTAGCGGAGGCCCAAGAGACCCAGTACTTC. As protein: CASSTGLAEAQETQYF.

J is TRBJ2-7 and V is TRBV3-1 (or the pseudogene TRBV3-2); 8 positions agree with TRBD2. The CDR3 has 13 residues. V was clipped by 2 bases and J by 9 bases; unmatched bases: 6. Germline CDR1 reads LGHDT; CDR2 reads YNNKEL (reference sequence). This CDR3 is CASSQIVAGRQYF. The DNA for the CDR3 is TGTGCCAGCAGCCAAATCGTAGCGGGGAGGCAGTACTTC.

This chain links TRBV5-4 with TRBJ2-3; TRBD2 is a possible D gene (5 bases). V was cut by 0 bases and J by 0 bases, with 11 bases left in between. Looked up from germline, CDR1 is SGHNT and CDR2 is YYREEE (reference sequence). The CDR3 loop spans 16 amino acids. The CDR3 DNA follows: TGTGCCAGCAGCTTGGCGTTAGCGCGAAGCACAGATACGCAGTATTTT. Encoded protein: CASSLALARSTDTQYF.

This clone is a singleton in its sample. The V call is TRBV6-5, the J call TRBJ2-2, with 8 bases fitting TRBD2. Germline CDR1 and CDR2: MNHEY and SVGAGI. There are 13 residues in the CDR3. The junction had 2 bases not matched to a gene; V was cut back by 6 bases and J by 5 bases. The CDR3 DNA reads TGTGCCAGCAGGCGGGGGGAAACCGGGGAGCTGTTTTTT. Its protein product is CASRRGETGELFF.

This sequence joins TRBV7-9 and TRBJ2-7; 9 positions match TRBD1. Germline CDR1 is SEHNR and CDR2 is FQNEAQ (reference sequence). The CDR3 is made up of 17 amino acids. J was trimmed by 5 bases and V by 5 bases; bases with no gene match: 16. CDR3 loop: CASSPAGQGSSLDEQYF. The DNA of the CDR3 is TGTGCCAGCAGCCCGGCTGGACAGGGGAGTAGTTTGGACGAGCAGTACTTC.

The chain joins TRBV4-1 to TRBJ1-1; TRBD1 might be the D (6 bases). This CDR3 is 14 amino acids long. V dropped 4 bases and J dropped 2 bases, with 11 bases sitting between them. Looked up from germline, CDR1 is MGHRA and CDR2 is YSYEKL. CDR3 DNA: TGCGCCAGCAGCCGCGGACAGTTAAACACTGAAGCTTTCTTT. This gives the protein CASSRGQLNTEAFF.

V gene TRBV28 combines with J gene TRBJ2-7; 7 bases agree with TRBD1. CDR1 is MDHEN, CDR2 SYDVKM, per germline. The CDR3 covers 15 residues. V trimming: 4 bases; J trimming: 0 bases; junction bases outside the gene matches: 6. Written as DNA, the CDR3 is TGTGCCAGCAGTTCTACGGACAGGACCTCCTACGAGCAGTACTTC. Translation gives CASSSTDRTSYEQYF.

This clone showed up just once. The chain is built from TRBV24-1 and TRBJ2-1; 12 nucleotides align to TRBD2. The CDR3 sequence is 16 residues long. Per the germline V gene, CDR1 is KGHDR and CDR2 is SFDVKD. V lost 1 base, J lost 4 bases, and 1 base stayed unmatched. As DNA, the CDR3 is TGTGCCACCAGTGATTTTGGACTAGCGGGGTACAATGAGCAGTTCTTC. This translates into CATSDFGLAGYNEQFF.

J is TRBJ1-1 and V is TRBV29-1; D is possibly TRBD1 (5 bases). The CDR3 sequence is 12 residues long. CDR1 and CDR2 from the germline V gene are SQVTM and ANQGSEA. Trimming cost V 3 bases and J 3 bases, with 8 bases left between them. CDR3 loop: CSVEQGDTEAFF. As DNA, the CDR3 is TGCAGCGTTGAGCAGGGCGACACTGAAGCTTTCTTT.

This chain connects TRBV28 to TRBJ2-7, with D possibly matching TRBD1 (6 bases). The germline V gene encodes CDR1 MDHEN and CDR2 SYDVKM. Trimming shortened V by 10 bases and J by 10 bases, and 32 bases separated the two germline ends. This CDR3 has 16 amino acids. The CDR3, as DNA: TGTGCCACCTCTACACCAGGACAGACCACCGACGAATTTCAGTACTTC. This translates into CATSTPGQTTDEFQYF.

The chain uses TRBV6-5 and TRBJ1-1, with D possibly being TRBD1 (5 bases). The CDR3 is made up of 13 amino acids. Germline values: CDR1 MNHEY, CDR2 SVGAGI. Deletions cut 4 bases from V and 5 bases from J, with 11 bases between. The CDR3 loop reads CASSSMGGTEAFF. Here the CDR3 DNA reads TGTGCCAGCAGTTCCATGGGGGGGACTGAAGCTTTCTTT.

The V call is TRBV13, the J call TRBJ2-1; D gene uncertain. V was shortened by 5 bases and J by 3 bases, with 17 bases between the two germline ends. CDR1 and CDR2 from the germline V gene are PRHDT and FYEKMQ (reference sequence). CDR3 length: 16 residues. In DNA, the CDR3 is TGTGCCAGCAGCCCCGGTTATCAGCGAATCTACAATGAGCAGTTCTTC. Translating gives CASSPGYQRIYNEQFF.

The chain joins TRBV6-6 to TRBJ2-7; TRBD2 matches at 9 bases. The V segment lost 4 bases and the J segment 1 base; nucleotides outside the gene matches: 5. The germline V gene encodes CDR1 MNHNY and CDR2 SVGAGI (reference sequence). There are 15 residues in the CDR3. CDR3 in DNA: TGTGCCAGCAGTTTCTGGACTAGCGAGTCCTACGAGCAGTACTTC. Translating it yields CASSFWTSESYEQYF.

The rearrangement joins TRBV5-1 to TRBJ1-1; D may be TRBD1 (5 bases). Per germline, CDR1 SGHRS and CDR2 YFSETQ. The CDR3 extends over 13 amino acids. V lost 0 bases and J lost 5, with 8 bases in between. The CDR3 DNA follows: TGCGCCAGCAGCTTGGGGGGCCGTACTGAAGCTTTCTTT. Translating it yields CASSLGGRTEAFF.

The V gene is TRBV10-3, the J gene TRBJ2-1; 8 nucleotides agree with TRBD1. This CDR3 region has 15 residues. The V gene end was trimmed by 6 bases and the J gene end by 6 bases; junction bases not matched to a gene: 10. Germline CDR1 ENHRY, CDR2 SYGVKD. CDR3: CAIRSPDREVNEQFF. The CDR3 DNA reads TGTGCCATCAGGTCCCCGGACAGGGAGGTCAATGAGCAGTTCTTC.

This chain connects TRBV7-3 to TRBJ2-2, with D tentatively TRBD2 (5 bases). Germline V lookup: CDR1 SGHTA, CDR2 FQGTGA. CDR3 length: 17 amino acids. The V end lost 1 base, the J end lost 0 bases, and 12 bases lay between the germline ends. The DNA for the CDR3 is TGTGCCAGCAGCTTAATAGGCGGGTACGCGAACACCGGGGAGCTGTTTTTT. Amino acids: CASSLIGGYANTGELFF. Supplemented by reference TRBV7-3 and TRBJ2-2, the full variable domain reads GAGVSQTPSNKVTEKGKYVELRCDPISGHTALYWYRQSLGQGPEFLIYFQGTGAADDSGLPNDRFFAVRPEGSVSTLKIQRTERGDSAVYLCASSLIGGYANTGELFFGEGSRLTVL.

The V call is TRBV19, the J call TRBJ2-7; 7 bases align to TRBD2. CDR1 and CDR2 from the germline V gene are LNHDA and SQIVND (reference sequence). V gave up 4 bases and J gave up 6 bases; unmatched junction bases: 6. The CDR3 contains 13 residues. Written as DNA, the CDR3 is TGTGCCAGTAGTACCGGACTAGGTGGCGAGCAGTACTTC. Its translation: CASSTGLGGEQYF.

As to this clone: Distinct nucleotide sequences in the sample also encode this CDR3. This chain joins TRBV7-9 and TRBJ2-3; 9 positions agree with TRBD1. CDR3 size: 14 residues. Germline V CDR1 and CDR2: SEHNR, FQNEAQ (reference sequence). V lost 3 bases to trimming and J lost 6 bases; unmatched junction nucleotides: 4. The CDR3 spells CASSLTGGTDTQYF. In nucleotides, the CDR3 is TGTGCCAGCAGCTTGACAGGGGGAACCGATACGCAGTATTTT.

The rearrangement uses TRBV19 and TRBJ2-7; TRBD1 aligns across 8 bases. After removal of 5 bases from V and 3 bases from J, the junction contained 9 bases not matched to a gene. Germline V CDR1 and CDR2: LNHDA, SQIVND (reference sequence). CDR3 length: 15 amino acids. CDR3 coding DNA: TGTGCCAGTAGTCCCGCCGGGACAGGCCACTACGAGCAGTACTTC. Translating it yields CASSPAGTGHYEQYF.

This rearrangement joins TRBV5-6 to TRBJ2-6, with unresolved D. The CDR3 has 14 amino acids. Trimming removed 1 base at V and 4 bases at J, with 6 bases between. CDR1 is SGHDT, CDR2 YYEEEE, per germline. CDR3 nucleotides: TGTGCCAGCAGCTTGCCTGCGGGGGCCAACGTCCTGACTTTC. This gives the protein CASSLPAGANVLTF.

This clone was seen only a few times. CDR3 sequence reads: CASSLRDRVSYSGNTIYF. CDR3 coding DNA: TGTGCCAGCAGCCTCCGGGACAGGGTCTCATACTCTGGAAACACCATATATTTT. This chain links TRBV7-8 with TRBJ1-3; the match to TRBD1 covers 9 bases. CDR3 size: 18 residues. With V trimmed by 5 bases and J by 0 bases, 11 bases remained unmatched. CDR1 and CDR2 (germline): SGHVS, FQNEAQ.

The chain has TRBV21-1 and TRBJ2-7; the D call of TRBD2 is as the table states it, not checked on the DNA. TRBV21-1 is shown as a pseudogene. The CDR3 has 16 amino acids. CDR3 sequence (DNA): TGTGCCAGCAGCCCTAAGAGGGGGGGCTTCTCCTACGAGCAGTACTTC. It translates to CASSPKRGGFSYEQYF.

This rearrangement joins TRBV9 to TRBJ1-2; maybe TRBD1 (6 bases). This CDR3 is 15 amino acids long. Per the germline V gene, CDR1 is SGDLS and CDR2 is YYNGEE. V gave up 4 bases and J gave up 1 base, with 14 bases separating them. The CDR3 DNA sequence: TGTGCCAGCAGCCCCGGGACACCCGTTAACTATGGCTACACCTTC. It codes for CASSPGTPVNYGYTF. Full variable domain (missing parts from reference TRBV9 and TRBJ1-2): DSGVTQTPKHLITATGQRVTLRCSPRSGDLSVYWYQQSLDQGLQFLIQYYNGEERAKGNILERFSAQQFPDLHSELNLSSLELGDSALYFCASSPGTPVNYGYTFGSGTRLTVV.

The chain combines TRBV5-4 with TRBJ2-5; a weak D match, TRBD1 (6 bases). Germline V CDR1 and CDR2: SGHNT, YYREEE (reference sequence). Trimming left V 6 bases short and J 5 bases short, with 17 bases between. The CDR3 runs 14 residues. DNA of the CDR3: TGTGCCAGCAAGGACACAGGGATTGGGGAGACCCAGTACTTC. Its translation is CASKDTGIGETQYF.

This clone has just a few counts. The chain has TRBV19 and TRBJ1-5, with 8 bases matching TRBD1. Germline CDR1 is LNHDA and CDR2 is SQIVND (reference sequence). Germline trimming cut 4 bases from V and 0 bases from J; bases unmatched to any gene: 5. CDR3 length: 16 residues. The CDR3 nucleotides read TGTGCCAGTAGTAACGGACAGGGCTATAGCAATCAGCCCCAGCATTTT. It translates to CASSNGQGYSNQPQHF.